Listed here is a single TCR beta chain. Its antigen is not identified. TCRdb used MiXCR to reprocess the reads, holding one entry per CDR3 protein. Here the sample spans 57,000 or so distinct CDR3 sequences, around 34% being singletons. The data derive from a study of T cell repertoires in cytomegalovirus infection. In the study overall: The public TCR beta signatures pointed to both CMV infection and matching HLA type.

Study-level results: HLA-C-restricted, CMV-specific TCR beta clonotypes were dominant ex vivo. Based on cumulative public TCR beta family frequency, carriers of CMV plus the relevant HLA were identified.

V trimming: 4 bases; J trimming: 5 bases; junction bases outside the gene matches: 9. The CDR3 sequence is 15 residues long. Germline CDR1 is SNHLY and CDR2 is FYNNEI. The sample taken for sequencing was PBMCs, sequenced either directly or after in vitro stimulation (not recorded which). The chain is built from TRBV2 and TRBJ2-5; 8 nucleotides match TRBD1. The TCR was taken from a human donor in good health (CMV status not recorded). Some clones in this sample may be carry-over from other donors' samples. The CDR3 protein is CASSADRERWETQYF. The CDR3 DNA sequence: TGTGCCAGCAGTGCGGACAGGGAGCGGTGGGAGACCCAGTACTTC.